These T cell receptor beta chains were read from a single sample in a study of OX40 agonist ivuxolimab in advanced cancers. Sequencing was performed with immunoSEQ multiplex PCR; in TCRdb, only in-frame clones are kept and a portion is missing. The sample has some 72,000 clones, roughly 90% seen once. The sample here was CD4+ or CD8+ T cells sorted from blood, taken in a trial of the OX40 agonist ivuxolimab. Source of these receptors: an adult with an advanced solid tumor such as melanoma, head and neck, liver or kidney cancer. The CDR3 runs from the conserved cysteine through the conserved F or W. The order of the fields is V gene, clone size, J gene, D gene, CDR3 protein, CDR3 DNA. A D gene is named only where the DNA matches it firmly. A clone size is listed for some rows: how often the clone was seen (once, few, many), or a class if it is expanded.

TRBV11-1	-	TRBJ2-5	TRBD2	CASSRRLAGVAETQYF	TGTGCCAGCAGCCGAAGACTAGCGGGAGTGGCAGAGACCCAGTACTTC
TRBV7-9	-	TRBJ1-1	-	CASSLEGGGTEAFF	TGTGCCAGCAGCTTAGAAGGGGGAGGCACTGAAGCTTTCTTT
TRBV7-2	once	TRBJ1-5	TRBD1	CASSPEGQGKGQPQHF	TGTGCCAGCAGCCCGGAGGGACAGGGGAAAGGACAGCCCCAGCATTTT
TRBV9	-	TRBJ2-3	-	CASSVEGRGSTDTQYF	TGTGCCAGCAGCGTAGAAGGCCGGGGATCCACAGATACGCAGTATTTT
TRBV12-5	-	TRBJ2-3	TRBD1	CASGLGQGTDTQYF	TGTGCTAGTGGTCTCGGACAGGGCACAGATACGCAGTATTTT
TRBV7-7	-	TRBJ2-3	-	CASSPLGRTDTQYF	TGTGCTAGCAGCCCCCTGGGACGCACAGATACGCAGTATTTT
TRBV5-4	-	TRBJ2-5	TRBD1	CASSAARTGQETQYF	TGTGCCAGCAGCGCCGCCCGGACAGGGCAGGAGACCCAGTACTTC
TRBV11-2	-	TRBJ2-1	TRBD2	CASSPIGLAANEQFF	TGTGCCAGCAGTCCTATCGGACTAGCGGCCAATGAGCAGTTCTTC
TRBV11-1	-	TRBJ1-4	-	CASSLFGYRNEKLFF	TGTGCCAGCAGCTTATTCGGTTACAGAAATGAAAAACTGTTTTTT
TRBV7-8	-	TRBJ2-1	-	CASSLEASGEQFF	TGTGCCAGCAGCTTAGAGGCTTCCGGTGAGCAGTTCTTC
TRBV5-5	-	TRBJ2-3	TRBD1	CASSLRTGSTDTQYF	TGTGCCAGCAGCCTCCGGACAGGGTCAACAGATACGCAGTATTTT
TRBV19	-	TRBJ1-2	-	CASSTGETQYGYTF	TGTGCCAGTAGTACAGGGGAGACACAGTATGGCTACACCTTC
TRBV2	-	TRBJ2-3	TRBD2	CASSGTTHRSQYF	TGTGCCAGCAGCGGGACTACTCATAGGTCCCAGTATTTT
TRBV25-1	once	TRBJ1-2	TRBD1	CASRDRSNYGYTF	TGTGCCAGCCGGGACAGGAGTAACTATGGCTACACCTTC
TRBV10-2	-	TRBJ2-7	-	CASSESTGVGDF	TGCGCCAGCAGTGAGTCGACGGGAGTTGGGGACTTC
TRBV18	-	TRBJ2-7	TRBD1	CASSPGQGIEGLYEQYF	TGTGCCAGCTCACCGGGACAGGGAATCGAGGGTCTCTACGAGCAGTACTTC
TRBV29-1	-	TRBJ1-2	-	CSVEIVPGYGYTF	TGCAGCGTTGAAATAGTCCCAGGGTATGGCTACACCTTC
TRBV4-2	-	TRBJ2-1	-	CASSQALEWTYNEQFF	TGTGCCAGCAGCCAAGCACTAGAATGGACCTACAATGAGCAGTTCTTC
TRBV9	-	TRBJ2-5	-	CASSVGPSGLLETQYF	TGTGCCAGCAGCGTAGGTCCGAGCGGATTGCTTGAGACCCAGTACTTC
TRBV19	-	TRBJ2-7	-	CASSPVGGSGRAEQYF	TGTGCCAGTAGTCCCGTGGGTGGGAGCGGAAGAGCCGAGCAGTACTTC